This T cell receptor beta chain was identified in a study of a mutant IDH1 vaccine in newly diagnosed glioma. About the research overall: The first vaccination came 4-6 weeks after radiotherapy alone, or with temozolomide cycles. General observations from the study: Pseudoprogression appeared independent of alterations in top peripheral clonotypes.

Time point noted: week 35, safety follow-up. Vaccination comprised doses that each held 300 ug of mutant IDH1 20-mer peptide, plus topical imiquimod. In every donor, the tumor was a new WHO grade 3 or 4 IDH1-mutant, ATRX-lost astrocytoma. The assay was immunoSEQ multiplex PCR, and TCRdb's table has in-frame clones only and misses some. The table includes approximately 61,000 clones, roughly 76% detected once. About this clone: Its antigen remains unidentified. Other DNA sequences within the sample encode an identical CDR3.

The sequence was collected from a man between 35 and 55 years old with glioma. Material: PBMCs, obtained from a glioma patient whose treatment included an IDH1 peptide vaccine.

The CDR3 bases are TGCGCCAGCAGCCCCGGACAGAGCTCCTACGAGCAGTACTTC. Amino acid sequence: CASSPGQSSYEQYF. The chain couples TRBV5-1 to TRBJ2-7, with a weak D call TRBD1 (6 bases). V lost 4 bases, J lost 0 bases, and 11 bases lay in between. The CDR3 has 14 residues. The germline gives CDR1 SGHRS, CDR2 YFSETQ.